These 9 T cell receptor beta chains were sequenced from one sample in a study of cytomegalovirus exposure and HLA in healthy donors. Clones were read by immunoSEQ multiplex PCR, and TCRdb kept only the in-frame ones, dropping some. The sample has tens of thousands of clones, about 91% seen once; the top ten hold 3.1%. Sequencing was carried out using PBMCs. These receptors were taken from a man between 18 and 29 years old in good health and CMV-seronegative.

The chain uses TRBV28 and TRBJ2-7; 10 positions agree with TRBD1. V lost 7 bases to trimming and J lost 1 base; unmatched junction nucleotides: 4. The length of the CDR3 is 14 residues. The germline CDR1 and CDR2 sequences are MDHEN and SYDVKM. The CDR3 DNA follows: TGTGCCAGCACGTCGGGACAGGGGTCCTACGAGCAGTACTTC. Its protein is CASTSGQGSYEQYF.

CDR3 DNA sequence: TGTGCCAGCAGTACCACACGGGACAGTTATGGCTACACCTTC. Its protein is CASSTTRDSYGYTF. This sequence joins TRBV28 and TRBJ1-2, with TRBD1 matching 7 bases. V was pared by 5 bases and J by 5 bases, with 8 bases of the junction left unmatched. Per germline, CDR1 MDHEN and CDR2 SYDVKM. CDR3 length equals 14 residues.

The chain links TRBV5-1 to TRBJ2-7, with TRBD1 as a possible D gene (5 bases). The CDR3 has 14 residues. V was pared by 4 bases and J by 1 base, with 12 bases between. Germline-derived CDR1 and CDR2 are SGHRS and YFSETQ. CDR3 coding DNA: TGCGCCAGCAGCCGGACGCCAGGGTCCTACGAGCAGTACTTC. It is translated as CASSRTPGSYEQYF.

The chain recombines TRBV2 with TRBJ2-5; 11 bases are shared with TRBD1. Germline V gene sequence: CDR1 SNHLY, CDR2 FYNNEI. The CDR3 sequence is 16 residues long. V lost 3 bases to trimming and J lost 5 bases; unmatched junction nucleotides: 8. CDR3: CASSEPGQGDSETQYF. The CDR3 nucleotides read TGTGCCAGCAGTGAGCCGGGACAGGGGGATTCGGAGACCCAGTACTTC.

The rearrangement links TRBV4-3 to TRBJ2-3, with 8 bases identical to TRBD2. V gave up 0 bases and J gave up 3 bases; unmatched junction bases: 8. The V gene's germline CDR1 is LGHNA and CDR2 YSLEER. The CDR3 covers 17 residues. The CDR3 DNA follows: TGCGCCAGCAGCCAAGATTTCGGGACTAGAGGGACAGATACGCAGTATTTT. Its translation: CASSQDFGTRGTDTQYF.

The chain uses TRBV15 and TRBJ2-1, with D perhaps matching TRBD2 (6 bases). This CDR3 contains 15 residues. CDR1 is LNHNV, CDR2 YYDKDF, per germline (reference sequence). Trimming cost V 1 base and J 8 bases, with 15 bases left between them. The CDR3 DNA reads TGTGCCACCAGCAGAGGAGCCTGGCGGGAATATGAGCAGTTCTTC. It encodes CATSRGAWREYEQFF.

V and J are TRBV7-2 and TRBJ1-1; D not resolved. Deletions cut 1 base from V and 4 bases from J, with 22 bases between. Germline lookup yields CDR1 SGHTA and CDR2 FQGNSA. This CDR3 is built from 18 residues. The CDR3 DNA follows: TGTGCCAGCAGCTTAGTCGTACCAGGAGGTAGGAGAGGCACTGAAGCTTTCTTT. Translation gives CASSLVVPGGRRGTEAFF.

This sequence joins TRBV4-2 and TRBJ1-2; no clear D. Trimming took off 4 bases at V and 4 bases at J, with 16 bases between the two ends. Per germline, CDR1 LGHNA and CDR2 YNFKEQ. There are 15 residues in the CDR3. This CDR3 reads CASSPPAQATYGYTF. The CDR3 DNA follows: TGTGCCAGCAGCCCCCCCGCCCAGGCGACCTATGGCTACACCTTC.

The CDR3 sequence: CASSAEGGWNEQFF. The CDR3 DNA sequence: TGTGCCAGCAGCGCGGAAGGCGGGTGGAATGAGCAGTTCTTC. This chain uses TRBV7-8 with TRBJ2-1, with D possibly TRBD2 on 5 matching bases. Trimming took 5 bases from V and 7 from J, leaving 15 bases between them. This CDR3 is built from 14 residues. Germline-derived CDR1 and CDR2 are SGHVS and FQNEAQ.